This entry lists 22 T cell receptor beta chains sequenced from one sample in a study of blood T cell repertoires in COVID-19. Produced via immunoSEQ multiplex PCR; TCRdb's table is partial and in-frame only. This repertoire shows tens of thousands of clones, approximately 86% found once; its top ten account for roughly 1.3%. Sequenced material: peripheral blood. These receptor sequences come from a man in his sixties with acute or convalescent COVID-19.

The V and J genes are TRBV11-3 and TRBJ2-2, with no clear D. V gave up 2 bases and J gave up 5 bases, with 9 bases separating them. The CDR3 is 14 amino acids. The germline CDR1 and CDR2 sequences are SGHNT and YENEEA. The CDR3, as DNA: TGTGCCAGCAGCTTATTCAGGTCGACCGGGGAGCTGTTTTTT. It yields the protein CASSLFRSTGELFF.

This chain uses TRBV5-6 with TRBJ2-1; D unclear. Germline V lookup: CDR1 SGHDT, CDR2 YYEEEE. V was trimmed by 4 bases and J by 1 base, leaving 12 bases between them. The CDR3 is made up of 15 amino acids. CDR3 sequence (DNA): TGTGCCAGCAGCCGGTCCGATTGGTCCTACAATGAGCAGTTCTTC. Its protein product is CASSRSDWSYNEQFF.

The chain has TRBV9 and TRBJ2-1; the D is unclear. V lost 0 bases to trimming and J lost 4 bases, with 5 bases between them. The CDR3 spans 13 residues. CDR1 is SGDLS and CDR2 is YYNGEE in the germline V gene. The CDR3 is CASSVAVYNEQFF. The CDR3, as DNA: TGTGCCAGCAGCGTAGCGGTTTACAATGAGCAGTTCTTC. Looking up the rest from reference TRBV9 and TRBJ2-1 gives the full variable domain: DSGVTQTPKHLITATGQRVTLRCSPRSGDLSVYWYQQSLDQGLQFLIQYYNGEERAKGNILERFSAQQFPDLHSELNLSSLELGDSALYFCASSVAVYNEQFFGPGTRLTVL.

On this clone: The identical CDR3 is also encoded by other nucleotide sequences in the sample. The rearrangement joins TRBV2 to TRBJ2-7; no definite D call. Between the trimmed V and J ends, which lost 4 bases and 2 bases, there was a span of 3 bases. Germline-derived CDR1 and CDR2 are SNHLY and FYNNEI. The CDR3 is made up of 11 amino acids. The DNA for the CDR3 is TGTGCCAGCAGTGTCGCCTACGAGCAGTACTTC. Translating it yields CASSVAYEQYF.

J is TRBJ2-7 and V is TRBV10-1; 7 nucleotides align to TRBD2. The trim removed 6 bases at V and 1 base at J, leaving 6 bases unmatched. The CDR3 is 14 residues long. Germline V lookup: CDR1 WNHNN, CDR2 SYGVQD (reference sequence). The CDR3 coding sequence is TGCGCCAGCAGGGGAGGGTTAGGGTCCTACGAGCAGTACTTC. Translation gives CASRGGLGSYEQYF.

J is TRBJ1-1 and V is TRBV19, with D possibly matching TRBD1 (5 bases). The CDR3 extends over 17 amino acids. Germline values: CDR1 LNHDA, CDR2 SQIVND (reference sequence). The V end lost 7 bases, the J end lost 0 bases, and 21 bases lay between the germline ends. Here the CDR3 reads CASIGRAGQRMNTEAFF. In nucleotides, the CDR3 is TGTGCCAGTATTGGGCGAGCAGGGCAGAGGATGAACACTGAAGCTTTCTTT. Drawing the rest from reference TRBV19 and TRBJ1-1, the complete variable domain is DGGITQSPKYLFRKEGQNVTLSCEQNLNHDAMYWYRQDPGQGLRLIYYSQIVNDFQKGDIAEGYSVSREKKESFPLTVTSAQKNPTAFYLCASIGRAGQRMNTEAFFGQGTRLTVV.

The rearrangement links TRBV9 to TRBJ2-5, with 7 positions matching TRBD1. CDR1 and CDR2 from the germline V gene are SGDLS and YYNGEE. The CDR3 is made up of 14 amino acids. Trimming removed 0 bases from V and 4 bases from J; junction bases left unmatched: 3. The CDR3 nucleotides read TGTGCCAGCAGCGTAGACAGGGGCCGAGAGACCCAGTACTTC. It specifies CASSVDRGRETQYF.

V is TRBV11-2 and J is TRBJ2-2, with 9 bases aligning to TRBD2. The CDR3 sequence is 16 residues long. Germline V gene sequence: CDR1 SGHAT, CDR2 FQNNGV. J gave up 1 base and V 2 bases, and 2 bases lay outside the gene matches. The CDR3 protein is CASSLKAGGNTGELFF. DNA for the CDR3: TGTGCCAGCAGCTTAAAAGCGGGGGGGAACACCGGGGAGCTGTTTTTT.

Points on this clone: An end of the junction does not agree with germline; a read error may underlie this. This chain links TRBV7-9 with TRBJ2-7; D is unclear. CDR3 length: 13 amino acids. Germline V gene lookup returns CDR1 SEHNR and CDR2 FQNEAQ (reference sequence). The CDR3 DNA is TGTGCCGGCAGCTTAGCCGGTCACTACGAGCAGTACTTC. It yields the protein CAGSLAGHYEQYF.

This clone was picked up one time. The genes are TRBV4-2 and TRBJ1-2, with D uncertain. In germline, CDR1 is LGHNA, CDR2 YNFKEQ. Between the trimmed V and J ends, which lost 7 bases and 3 bases, there was a span of 12 bases. The CDR3 is made up of 13 amino acids. CDR3 in DNA: TGTGCCAGCACTCTGGAGCGAGACTATGGCTACACCTTC. Its protein is CASTLERDYGYTF.

The V and J genes are TRBV28 and TRBJ2-5, with 8 bases lining up with TRBD1. J gave up 1 base and V 4 bases, and 8 bases lay outside the gene matches. Germline-derived CDR1 and CDR2 are MDHEN and SYDVKM. CDR3 length: 16 amino acids. The CDR3 DNA is TGTGCCAGCAGTTCGTCAAACAGGGGGGCCCAAGAGACCCAGTACTTC. This sequence encodes CASSSSNRGAQETQYF.

This chain connects TRBV7-2 to TRBJ2-5, with 16 bases that match TRBD2. The CDR3 loop spans 18 amino acids. After removal of 5 bases from V and 4 bases from J, the junction contained 10 bases not matched to a gene. Per the germline V gene, CDR1 is SGHTA and CDR2 is FQGNSA. The CDR3 DNA sequence: TGTGCCAGCAGCGCTCCCGGGACTAGCGGGGGGGCCGTAGAGACCCAGTACTTC. This translates into CASSAPGTSGGAVETQYF.

V is TRBV18 and J is TRBJ1-4, with 8 bases fitting TRBD1. Trimming at V came to 3 bases and at J to 7 bases, leaving 1 base not matched to a gene. This CDR3 has 13 residues. CDR1 KGHSH and CDR2 LQKENI come from the germline V gene. CDR3 region: CASSPGTGEKLFF. The CDR3 DNA sequence: TGTGCCAGCTCACCCGGGACAGGTGAAAAACTGTTTTTT.

This chain links TRBV6-6 with TRBJ1-2; TRBD1 agrees at 9 bases. The V gene end was trimmed by 6 bases and the J gene end by 7 bases; junction bases not matched to a gene: 6. The CDR3 covers 13 residues. Germline V lookup: CDR1 MNHNY, CDR2 SVGAGI (reference sequence). This chain's CDR3 is CASSGTGSGGYTF. The CDR3 DNA reads as TGTGCCAGCAGCGGGACAGGGTCGGGTGGCTACACCTTC.

The V and J genes are TRBV2 and TRBJ2-7; 10 bases agree with TRBD1. With 6 bases clipped from V and 6 bases from J, the junction kept 11 bases outside the gene matches. The CDR3 runs to 15 residues. CDR1 and CDR2 from the germline V gene are SNHLY and FYNNEI. CDR3 DNA: TGTGCCAGCAGCTATTCCGGGACAGGGGTGGGCGAGCAGTACTTC. Translating it yields CASSYSGTGVGEQYF.

The rearrangement joins TRBV9 to TRBJ2-3; TRBD2 aligns across 12 bases. V dropped 6 bases and J dropped 7; count of bases not matched to a gene: 6. CDR1 SGDLS and CDR2 YYNGEE come from the germline V gene. The CDR3 is made up of 14 amino acids. The CDR3 region is CASNPSGGGNTQYF. The CDR3 coding sequence is TGTGCCAGCAACCCTAGCGGGGGGGGGAATACGCAGTATTTT. Using reference TRBV9 and TRBJ2-3 for the parts outside the CDR3, the full variable domain is DSGVTQTPKHLITATGQRVTLRCSPRSGDLSVYWYQQSLDQGLQFLIQYYNGEERAKGNILERFSAQQFPDLHSELNLSSLELGDSALYFCASNPSGGGNTQYFGPGTRLTVL.

This chain joins TRBV5-1 and TRBJ2-7, with 8 nucleotides matching TRBD2. Germline V gene sequence: CDR1 SGHRS, CDR2 YFSETQ. CDR3 length: 15 residues. After removal of 3 bases from V and 7 bases from J, the junction contained 12 bases not matched to a gene. CDR3: CASSWGSSGIREQYF. For the CDR3, the DNA is TGCGCCAGCAGCTGGGGTAGTAGCGGGATTCGGGAGCAGTACTTC.

The rearrangement uses TRBV4-1 and TRBJ2-2, with 8 bases matching TRBD1. Unmatched junction bases numbered 11, after V lost 5 bases and J lost 9 bases. This CDR3 contains 15 residues. CDR1 and CDR2 (germline): MGHRA, YSYEKL. In DNA form, the CDR3 reads TGCGCCAGCAGCTCCAGGGGGCGCGATAACCGGGAGCTGTTTTTT. Translated, it gives CASSSRGRDNRELFF.

The chain carries TRBV19 and TRBJ2-3; the D gene is possibly TRBD2 (6 bases). V was trimmed by 3 bases and J by 6 bases, leaving 10 bases between them. The CDR3 is 13 residues long. Germline lookup yields CDR1 LNHDA and CDR2 SQIVND (reference sequence). In DNA form, the CDR3 reads TGTGCCAGTAGTATCAACCGGGAGGATACGCAGTATTTT. Protein product: CASSINREDTQYF.

The chain combines TRBV4-1 with TRBJ1-3; D is perhaps TRBD1 (6 bases). V lost 1 base to trimming and J lost 2 bases, with 15 bases between them. The CDR3 runs to 17 residues. Germline lookup yields CDR1 MGHRA and CDR2 YSYEKL. The chain's CDR3 is CASSQGVRGGAGNTIYF. CDR3 nucleotides: TGCGCCAGCAGCCAAGGGGTTAGAGGGGGAGCTGGAAACACCATATATTTT.

This chain links TRBV27 with TRBJ1-1; D is possibly TRBD1 (5 bases). This CDR3 comprises 18 residues. Germline V gives CDR1 MNHEY, CDR2 SMNVEV (reference sequence). V gave up 7 bases and J gave up 3 bases, with 27 bases separating them. CDR3 protein: CASNSPRVGVRLDTEAFF. CDR3 bases: TGTGCCAGCAATTCACCTCGGGTAGGGGTGAGGTTAGACACTGAAGCTTTCTTT.

This chain links TRBV28 with TRBJ2-5; TRBD2 agrees at 10 bases. Germline-derived CDR1 and CDR2 are MDHEN and SYDVKM. The CDR3 extends over 17 amino acids. The trim removed 4 bases at V and 5 bases at J, leaving 13 bases unmatched. The CDR3 is CASSSQKSGRARETQYF. The CDR3 DNA sequence: TGTGCCAGCAGTTCCCAGAAAAGCGGGAGGGCTCGGGAGACCCAGTACTTC.